The next 2 T cell receptor beta chains were all read from a single sample in a study of blood T cell repertoires in COVID-19. Profiling relied on immunoSEQ multiplex PCR, and the TCRdb table lists in-frame clones only, not all of them. The repertoire includes some 45,000 clones, 86% of them detected once, and about 9% sits in the top ten. Sequencing used peripheral blood. These receptors were taken from a human donor in a cohort sampled during active COVID-19.

The rearrangement joins TRBV6-1 to TRBJ2-7; the D gene is possibly TRBD1 (5 bases). The length of the CDR3 is 15 residues. The V gene lost 2 bases and the J gene lost 0 bases, with 11 bases spanning the gap. Germline CDR1 and CDR2: MNHNS and SASEGT. CDR3 nucleotide sequence: TGTGCCAGCAGTGAACGGAAAGGGGCCTCCTACGAGCAGTACTTC. Amino acids: CASSERKGASYEQYF.

The genes are TRBV7-8 and TRBJ1-1; weak D call: TRBD1 (6 bases). The V and J ends lost 2 bases and 0 bases respectively, with 10 bases between them. The CDR3 length is 15 residues. Germline V gene sequence: CDR1 SGHVS, CDR2 FQNEAQ. This chain's CDR3 is CASSLRGALNTEAFF. The CDR3 nucleotides read TGTGCCAGCAGCTTACGGGGGGCTTTGAACACTGAAGCTTTCTTT.